Following are 7 T cell receptor beta chains from one sample sequenced in a study of T cell responses to AZD1222 COVID-19 vaccine. Produced via immunoSEQ multiplex PCR; TCRdb's table is partial and in-frame only. The sample holds 110,000 or so clones, roughly 87% seen once. Sequenced here: peripheral blood, sampled on day 0 of MenACWY control vaccination. These receptors all come from an adult in good health.

The chain uses TRBV28 and TRBJ1-2; D is uncertain. The V end lost 4 bases, the J end lost 4 bases, and 7 bases lay between the germline ends. The CDR3 extends over 12 amino acids. Germline V gives CDR1 MDHEN, CDR2 SYDVKM. The CDR3 DNA is TGTGCCAGCAGTTCGGGCCCCTATGGCTACACCTTC. Encoded protein: CASSSGPYGYTF.

This clone was detected ten times or more. Other DNA sequences in the same sample also yield this CDR3. The chain has TRBV6-5 and TRBJ2-7; no firm D call. This CDR3 has 13 amino acids. The V and J ends lost 0 bases and 3 bases respectively, with 6 bases between them. Germline lookup yields CDR1 MNHEY and CDR2 SVGAGI. The chain's CDR3 is CASSYSASYEQYF. The CDR3 coding sequence is TGTGCCAGCAGTTACTCGGCCAGCTACGAGCAGTACTTC.

The CDR3 DNA sequence: TGTGCCAGCAGCTTACCCTTGGCACATATGTTCCCGACAGATACGCAGTATTTT. This translates into CASSLPLAHMFPTDTQYF. The chain uses TRBV11-2 and TRBJ2-3; D unclear. The V gene's germline CDR1 is SGHAT and CDR2 FQNNGV. V lost 2 bases to trimming and J lost 3 bases, with 21 bases between them. CDR3 size: 18 residues.

The chain links TRBV28 to TRBJ2-7; D may correspond to TRBD1 or TRBD2 (5 bases each). Trimming removed 5 bases at V and 0 bases at J, with 17 bases between. The CDR3 is made up of 16 amino acids. Per the germline V gene, CDR1 is MDHEN and CDR2 is SYDVKM. DNA for the CDR3: TGTGCCAGCAGTCCTCGTCGGGGCTTAAGCTCCTACGAGCAGTACTTC. Translating it yields CASSPRRGLSSYEQYF. Variable domain in full (rest from reference TRBV28 and TRBJ2-7): DVKVTQSSRYLVKRTGEKVFLECVQDMDHENMFWYRQDPGLGLRLIYFSYDVKMKEKGDIPEGYSVSREKKERFSLILESASTNQTSMYLCASSPRRGLSSYEQYFGPGTRLTVT.

This clone was observed once. This chain's CDR3 is CASRPTGLILNTIYF. The CDR3 DNA sequence: TGTGCCAGCAGGCCGACAGGGTTAATCCTTAACACCATATATTTT. J is TRBJ1-3 and V is TRBV28; 7 bases are shared with TRBD1. The CDR3 consists of 15 residues. J was trimmed by 7 bases and V by 6 bases; bases with no gene match: 12. Looked up from germline, CDR1 is MDHEN and CDR2 is SYDVKM.

J is TRBJ1-5 and V is TRBV28; D gene uncertain. The CDR3 spans 13 residues. With 1 base removed from V and 7 bases from J, the gap between germline ends came to 8 bases. Germline V gene lookup returns CDR1 MDHEN and CDR2 SYDVKM. CDR3 protein: CASSLLRRQPQHF. CDR3 bases: TGTGCCAGCAGTTTATTAAGACGGCAGCCCCAGCATTTT. The whole variable domain, remainder taken from reference TRBV28 and TRBJ1-5, is DVKVTQSSRYLVKRTGEKVFLECVQDMDHENMFWYRQDPGLGLRLIYFSYDVKMKEKGDIPEGYSVSREKKERFSLILESASTNQTSMYLCASSLLRRQPQHFGDGTRLSIL.

This clone was found a few times. The chain is built from TRBV7-9 and TRBJ1-5; D ambiguous. This CDR3 contains 13 residues. Per germline, CDR1 SEHNR and CDR2 FQNEAQ (reference sequence). Between the trimmed V and J ends, which lost 10 bases and 7 bases, there was a span of 17 bases. The CDR3 DNA reads as TGTGCCACCCAGGACCCCGGAGAGCAGCCCCAGCATTTT. It codes for CATQDPGEQPQHF.